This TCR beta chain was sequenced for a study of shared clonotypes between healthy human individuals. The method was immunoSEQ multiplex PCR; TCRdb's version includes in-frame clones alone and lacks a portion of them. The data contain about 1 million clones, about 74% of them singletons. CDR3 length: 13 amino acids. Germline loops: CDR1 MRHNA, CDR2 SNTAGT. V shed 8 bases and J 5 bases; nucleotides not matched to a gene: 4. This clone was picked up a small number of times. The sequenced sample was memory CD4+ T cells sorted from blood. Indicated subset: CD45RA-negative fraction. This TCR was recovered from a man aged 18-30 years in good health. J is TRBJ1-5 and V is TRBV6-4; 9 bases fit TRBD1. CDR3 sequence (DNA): TGTGCCAGCCGGGACAGGGTTCATCAGCCCCAGCATTTT. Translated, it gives CASRDRVHQPQHF.